This T cell receptor (beta chain) was documented in a study of blood T cell repertoires in COVID-19. Study overall: Donors in the United States, Italy and Spain gave samples during acute or convalescent COVID-19. PBMCs, B-cell-depleted T cells, or T cells were the source of the cDNA or gDNA that made up the material.

During active infection, Seattle patients enrolled and were then monitored through disease. Within the sample, this clone is medium-sized. Germline CDR1 is MNHEY and CDR2 is SMNVEV (reference sequence). Germline trimming cut 0 bases from V and 1 base from J; bases unmatched to any gene: 3. The CDR3 has 15 residues. In the authors' methods: Using reference gene primer amplification, nucleated cell counts were estimated. TCRdb's table, derived via immunoSEQ multiplex PCR, lists solely in-frame clones and lacks some. V and J calls and clone size follow that table, whereas D and trimming were derived from the DNA. This sample has about 52,000 clones, with around 85% found just once.

Sequencing used peripheral blood. The V call is TRBV27, the J call TRBJ2-7; 7 bases match TRBD2. The TCR was taken from a woman at least 80 years old with COVID-19, enrolled during active disease. The CDR3 is CASSLSGGGSYEQYF. In DNA form, the CDR3 reads TGTGCCAGCAGTTTATCGGGCGGGGGTTCCTACGAGCAGTACTTC.